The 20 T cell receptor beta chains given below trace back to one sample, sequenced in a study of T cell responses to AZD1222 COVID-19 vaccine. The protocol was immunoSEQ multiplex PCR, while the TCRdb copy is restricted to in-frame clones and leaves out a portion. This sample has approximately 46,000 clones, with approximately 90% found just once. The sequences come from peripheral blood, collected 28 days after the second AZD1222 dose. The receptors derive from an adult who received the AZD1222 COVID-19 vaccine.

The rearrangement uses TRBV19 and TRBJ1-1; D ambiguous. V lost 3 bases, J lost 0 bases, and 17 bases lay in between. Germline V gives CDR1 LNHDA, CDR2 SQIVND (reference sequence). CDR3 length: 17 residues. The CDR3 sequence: CASSIGLRAGMNTEAFF. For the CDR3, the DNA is TGTGCCAGTAGTATTGGATTGCGGGCAGGCATGAACACTGAAGCTTTCTTT.

CDR3 in amino acids: CASWGANQPQHF. CDR3 nucleotides: TGTGCCAGCTGGGGGGCCAATCAGCCCCAGCATTTT. The genes are TRBV28 and TRBJ1-5; perhaps TRBD1 as D (6 bases). This CDR3 is built from 12 residues. Trimming took off 8 bases at V and 3 bases at J, with 8 bases between the two ends. CDR1 MDHEN and CDR2 SYDVKM come from the germline V gene.

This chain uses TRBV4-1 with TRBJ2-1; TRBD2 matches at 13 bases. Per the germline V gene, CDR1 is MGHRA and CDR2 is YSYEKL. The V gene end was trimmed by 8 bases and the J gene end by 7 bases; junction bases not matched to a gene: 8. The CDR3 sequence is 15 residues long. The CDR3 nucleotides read TGCGCCAGCTGGGGGACTAGCGGGATTGGGAATGAGCAGTTCTTC. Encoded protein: CASWGTSGIGNEQFF.

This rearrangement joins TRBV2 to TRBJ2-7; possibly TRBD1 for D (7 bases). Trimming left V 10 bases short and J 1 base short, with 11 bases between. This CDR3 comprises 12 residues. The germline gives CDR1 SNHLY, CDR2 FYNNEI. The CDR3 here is CATQGGSYEQYF. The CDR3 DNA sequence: TGTGCCACCCAGGGGGGTTCCTACGAGCAGTACTTC. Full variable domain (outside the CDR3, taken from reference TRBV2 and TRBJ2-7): EPEVTQTPSHQVTQMGQEVILRCVPISNHLYFYWYRQILGQKVEFLVSFYNNEISEKSEIFDDQFSVERPDGSNFTLKIRSTKLEDSAMYFCATQGGSYEQYFGPGTRLTVT.

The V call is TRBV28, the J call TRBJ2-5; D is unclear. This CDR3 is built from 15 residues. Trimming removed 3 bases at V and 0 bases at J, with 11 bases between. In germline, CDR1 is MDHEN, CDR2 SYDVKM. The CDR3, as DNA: TGTGCCAGCAGTTTCCCGACTTCATACCAAGAGACCCAGTACTTC. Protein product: CASSFPTSYQETQYF.

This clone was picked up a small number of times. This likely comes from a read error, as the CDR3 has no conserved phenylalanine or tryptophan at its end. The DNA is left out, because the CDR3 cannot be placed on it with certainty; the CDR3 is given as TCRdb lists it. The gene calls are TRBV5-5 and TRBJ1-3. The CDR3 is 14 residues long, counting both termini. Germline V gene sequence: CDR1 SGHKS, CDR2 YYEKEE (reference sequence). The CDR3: CASSAGLSNPLPMI.

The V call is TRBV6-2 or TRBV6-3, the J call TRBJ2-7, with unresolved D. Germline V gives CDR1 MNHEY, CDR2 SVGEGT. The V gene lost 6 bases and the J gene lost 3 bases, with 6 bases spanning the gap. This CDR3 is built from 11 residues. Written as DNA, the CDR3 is TGTGCCAGCAGCGACGGCTACGAGCAGTACTTC. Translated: CASSDGYEQYF.

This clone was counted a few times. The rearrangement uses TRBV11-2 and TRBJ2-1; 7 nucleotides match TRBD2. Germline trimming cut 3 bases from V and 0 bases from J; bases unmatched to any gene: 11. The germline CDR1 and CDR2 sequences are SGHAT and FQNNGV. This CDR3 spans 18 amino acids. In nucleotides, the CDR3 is TGTGCCAGCAGCTTGGGGGGGACTATCATCGCCTCCTACAATGAGCAGTTCTTC. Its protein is CASSLGGTIIASYNEQFF.

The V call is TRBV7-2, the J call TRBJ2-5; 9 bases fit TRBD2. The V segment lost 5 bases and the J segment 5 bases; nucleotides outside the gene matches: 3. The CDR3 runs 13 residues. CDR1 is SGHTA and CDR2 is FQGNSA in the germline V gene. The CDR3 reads CASSGTSRETQYF. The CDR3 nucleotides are TGTGCCAGCAGCGGGACTAGCAGGGAGACCCAGTACTTC.

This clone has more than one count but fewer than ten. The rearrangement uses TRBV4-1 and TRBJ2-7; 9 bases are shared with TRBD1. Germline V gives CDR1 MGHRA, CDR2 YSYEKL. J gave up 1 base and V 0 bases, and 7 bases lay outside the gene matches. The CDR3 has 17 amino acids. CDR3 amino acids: CASSQDRGDRASYEQYF. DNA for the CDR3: TGCGCCAGCAGCCAAGATAGGGGGGACAGGGCATCCTACGAGCAGTACTTC.

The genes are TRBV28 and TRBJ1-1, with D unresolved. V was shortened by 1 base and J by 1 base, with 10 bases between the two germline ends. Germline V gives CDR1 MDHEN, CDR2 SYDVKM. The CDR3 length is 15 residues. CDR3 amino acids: CASSLFVRENTEAFF. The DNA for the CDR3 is TGTGCCAGCAGTTTATTCGTAAGGGAGAACACTGAAGCTTTCTTT.

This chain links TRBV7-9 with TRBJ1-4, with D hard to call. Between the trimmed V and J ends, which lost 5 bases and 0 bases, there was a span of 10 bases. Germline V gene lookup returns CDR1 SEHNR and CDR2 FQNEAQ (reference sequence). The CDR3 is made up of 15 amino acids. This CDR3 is CASSVTQTTNEKLFF. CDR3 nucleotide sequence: TGTGCCAGCAGCGTGACCCAGACAACTAATGAAAAACTGTTTTTT.

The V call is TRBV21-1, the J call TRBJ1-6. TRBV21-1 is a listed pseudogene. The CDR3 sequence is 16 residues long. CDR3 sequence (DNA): TGTGCCAGCAGCAAAGAGATCGGGGGTGGGAATTCACCCCTCCACTTT. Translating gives CASSKEIGGGNSPLHF.

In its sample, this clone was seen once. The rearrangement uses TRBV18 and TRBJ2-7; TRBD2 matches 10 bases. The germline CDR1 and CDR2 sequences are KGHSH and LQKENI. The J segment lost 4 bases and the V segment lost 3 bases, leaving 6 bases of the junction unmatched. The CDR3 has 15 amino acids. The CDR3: CASSPPASGRYEQYF. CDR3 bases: TGTGCCAGCTCACCGCCGGCTAGCGGGAGATACGAGCAGTACTTC.

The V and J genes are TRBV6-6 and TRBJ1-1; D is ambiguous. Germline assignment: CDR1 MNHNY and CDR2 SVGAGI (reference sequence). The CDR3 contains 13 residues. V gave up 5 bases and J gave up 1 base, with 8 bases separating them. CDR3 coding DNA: TGTGCCAGCAGTCCCAACCGGAACACTGAAGCTTTCTTT. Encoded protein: CASSPNRNTEAFF.

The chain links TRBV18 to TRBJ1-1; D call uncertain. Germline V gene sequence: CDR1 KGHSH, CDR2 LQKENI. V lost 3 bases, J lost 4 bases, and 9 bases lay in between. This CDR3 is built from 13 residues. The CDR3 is CASSPAGFTEAFF. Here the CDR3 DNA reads TGTGCCAGCTCACCTGCGGGGTTCACTGAAGCTTTCTTT.

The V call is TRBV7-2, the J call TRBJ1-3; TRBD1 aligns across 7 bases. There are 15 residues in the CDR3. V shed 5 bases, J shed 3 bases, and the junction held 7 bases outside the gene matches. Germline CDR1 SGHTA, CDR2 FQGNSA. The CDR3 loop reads CASSVDRAFGNTIYF. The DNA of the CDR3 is TGTGCCAGCAGCGTCGACAGGGCGTTTGGAAACACCATATATTTT.

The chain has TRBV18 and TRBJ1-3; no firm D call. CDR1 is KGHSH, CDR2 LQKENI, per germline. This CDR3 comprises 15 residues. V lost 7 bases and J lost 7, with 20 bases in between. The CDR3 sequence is CASFRDIERWNTIYF. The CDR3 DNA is TGTGCCAGCTTTCGTGACATCGAACGGTGGAACACCATATATTTT. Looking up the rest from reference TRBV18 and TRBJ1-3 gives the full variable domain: NAGVMQNPRHLVRRRGQEARLRCSPMKGHSHVYWYRQLPEEGLKFMVYLQKENIIDESGMPKERFSAEFPKEGPSILRIQQVVRGDSAAYFCASFRDIERWNTIYFGEGSWLTVV.

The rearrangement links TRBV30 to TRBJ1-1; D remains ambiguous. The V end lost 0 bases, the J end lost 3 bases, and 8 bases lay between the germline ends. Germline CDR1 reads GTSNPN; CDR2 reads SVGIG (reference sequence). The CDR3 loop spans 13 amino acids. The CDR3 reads CAWSVYGHTEAFF. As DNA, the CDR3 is TGTGCCTGGAGTGTATACGGGCACACTGAAGCTTTCTTT.

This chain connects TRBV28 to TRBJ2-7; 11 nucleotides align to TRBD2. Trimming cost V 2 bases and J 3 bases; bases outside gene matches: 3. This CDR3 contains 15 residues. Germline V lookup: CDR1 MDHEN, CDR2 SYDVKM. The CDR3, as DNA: TGTGCCAGCAGTTTAGGGGGACTAGCGGTCTACGAGCAGTACTTC. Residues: CASSLGGLAVYEQYF.